Here is one T cell receptor beta chain with its context. This sample was included in a study of blood T cell repertoires in COVID-19. Here immunoSEQ multiplex PCR was the method, and the copy in TCRdb shows in-frame clones only, minus some. The sample lists about 360,000 clones; around 90% were seen once. Trimming pared 4 bases from V and 1 base from J, leaving 14 bases between. The CDR3 totals 15 residues. Germline V gene data show CDR1 as SGHRS and CDR2 as YFSETQ. The participants were between roughly 18 and 89 years old and came from roughly 25 US areas. Clinical history as reported by participants underpinned cohort assignment.

The sample taken for sequencing was PBMCs or T cells enriched from blood (not recorded which). The clonotype originates from a woman in her forties with acute COVID-19. The J gene is TRBJ2-5, the V gene TRBV5-1, with a weak D call TRBD1 (6 bases). The CDR3 reads CASSVLTGSQETQYF. Written as DNA, the CDR3 is TGCGCCAGCAGCGTCCTAACAGGGTCCCAAGAGACCCAGTACTTC.